The following is a T cell receptor beta chain sequence with its context. This sample is part of a study of CD8 T cells in Susac syndrome. RNA totalling about 0.5 to 1 ug underwent reverse transcription with random hexamers. Via MiXCR, TCRdb re-called the immunoSEQ multiplex PCR reads, giving one row per CDR3 protein. This table has a few hundred thousand distinct CDR3 sequences, nearly 97% appearing once. Negative isolation was applied to CD8+ and CD4+ T cells, and FACS enrichment was applied to TEMRA cells. CDR3 size: 14 residues. Germline CDR1 SGDLS, CDR2 YYNGEE. The trim removed 4 bases at V and 12 bases at J, leaving 7 bases unmatched.

The receptor was derived from a human donor with multiple sclerosis. This chain links TRBV9 with TRBJ2-1; 13 bases line up with TRBD2. The specimen sequenced was CD4+ T cells from PBMCs. The DNA of the CDR3 is TGTGCCAGCAGCACGGGACTAGCGGGGACTTGGCAGTTCTTC. Its protein is CASSTGLAGTWQFF.